The rows below give T cell receptor beta chains drawn from one sample of a study of OX40 agonist ivuxolimab in advanced cancers. The table came from immunoSEQ multiplex PCR; TCRdb's copy has only in-frame clones and leaves some out. The sample records approximately 42,000 clones, around 90% being singletons. This specimen consisted of CD4+ or CD8+ T cells sorted from blood, obtained in a trial of the OX40 agonist ivuxolimab. These receptors originate from an adult with an advanced solid tumor such as melanoma, head and neck, liver or kidney cancer. CDR3s include the opening cysteine and the closing phenylalanine or tryptophan. The D gene is left open where the match is weak. A row's size may be missing; if present it is once, few, many or a size class.

V gene	D gene	J gene	clone size	CDR3 DNA	CDR3 protein
TRBV7-8	.	TRBJ2-1	.	TGTGCCAGCAGCATACAGGAGCCTTACAATGAGCAGTTCTTC	CASSIQEPYNEQFF
TRBV9	.	TRBJ1-1	.	TGTGCCAGCAGCGCAACAGTGAACACTGAAGCTTTCTTT	CASSATVNTEAFF
TRBV9	.	TRBJ1-5	.	TGTGCCAGCAGCGGAGTATGGGGGCCCAACGCCAATCAGCCCCAGCATTTT	CASSGVWGPNANQPQHF
TRBV7-8	TRBD1	TRBJ2-1	.	TGTGCCAGCAGCCAAGAATTAGGACAGGGTGAGAATGAGCAGTTCTTC	CASSQELGQGENEQFF
TRBV7-6	TRBD2	TRBJ2-5	once	TGTGCCAGCAGCTTAACCCCGACTAGCGGGGGGTCCCTAAGCACCCAGTACTTC	CASSLTPTSGGSLSTQYF
TRBV6-1	.	TRBJ1-4	.	TGTGCCAGCACCCAGATAAATGAAAAACTGTTTTTT	CASTQINEKLFF
TRBV22-1	.	TRBJ2-1	.	TGTCCTGGGAGCGTAAACAGGGGGCAAAATGAGCAGTTCTTC	CPGSVNRGQNEQFF
TRBV4-3	.	TRBJ2-1	.	TGCGCCAGCAGCCAAGCTGGAAAAGGATATGAGCAGTTCTTC	CASSQAGKGYEQFF
TRBV6-1	.	TRBJ1-6	.	TGTGCCAGCAGTGGGCAGGGGAATTCACCCCTCCACTTT	CASSGQGNSPLHF
TRBV6-5	.	TRBJ1-4	once	TGTGCCAGCAGTTACGGGATCGGGGGTAATGAAAAACTGTTTTTT	CASSYGIGGNEKLFF
TRBV7-6	.	TRBJ2-1	.	TGTGCCAGCAGCTGGGGGACGGTATACAATGAGCAGTTCTTC	CASSWGTVYNEQFF
TRBV13	TRBD2	TRBJ2-3	.	TGTGCCAGCAGACTAGAGGGACTAGCGGGGGGGTCAGATACGCAGTATTTT	CASRLEGLAGGSDTQYF
TRBV15	TRBD1	TRBJ1-1	.	TGTGCCACCAGCGGGGACAGGGGTATGAACACTGAAGCTTTCTTT	CATSGDRGMNTEAFF
TRBV28	.	TRBJ2-3	.	TGTGCCAGCAATCCGAGCGGGTCTAGCACAGATACGCAGTATTTT	CASNPSGSSTDTQYF
TRBV28	.	TRBJ2-7	.	TGTGCCAGCAGTTTGGGACCAGGCTACGAGCAGTACTTC	CASSLGPGYEQYF
TRBV7-8	TRBD2	TRBJ2-1	.	TGTGCCAGCAGCTTCGGCGGGGGGGCCCGAGTTCATAATGAGCAGTTCTTC	CASSFGGGARVHNEQFF
TRBV29-1	.	TRBJ2-1	.	TGCAGCGTTGGAGGATACAATGAGCAGTTCTTC	CSVGGYNEQFF
TRBV5-6	.	TRBJ2-2	.	TGTGCCAGCAGCGGTGAGGTAACAGGAAGGTTTACCGGGGAGCTGTTTTTT	CASSGEVTGRFTGELFF
TRBV19	.	TRBJ1-1	.	TGTGCCAGTAGCTACCGGGAGGGGGGTACTGAAGCTTTCTTT	CASSYREGGTEAFF
TRBV2	TRBD1	TRBJ1-4	.	TGTGCCAGCAGTGGGAGACAGGGGCCAACTAATGAAAAACTGTTTTTT	CASSGRQGPTNEKLFF
TRBV6-6	TRBD1	TRBJ2-5	.	TGTGCCAGCAGTTATTCGGACAGGGAGACCCAGTACTTC	CASSYSDRETQYF
TRBV27	.	TRBJ1-2	.	TGTGCCAGCGCCCTAGGTAGGAGATTCTATGGCTACACCTTC	CASALGRRFYGYTF
TRBV4-3	.	TRBJ2-3	.	TGCGCCAGCAGCTCGGACACAGGGAAAGATACGCAGTATTTT	CASSSDTGKDTQYF
TRBV4-3	.	TRBJ2-5	.	TGCGCCAGCAGCCCTGATACCGGACAAGAGACCCAGTACTTC	CASSPDTGQETQYF
TRBV6-1	.	TRBJ1-1	.	TGTGCCAGCAGTGTCAGGGAGGACACTGAAGCTTTCTTT	CASSVREDTEAFF
TRBV9	.	TRBJ1-2	.	TGTGCCAGCACCCGTCCCGGGACAACTAACTATGGCTACACCTTC	CASTRPGTTNYGYTF
TRBV7-2	.	TRBJ1-3	.	TGTGCCAGCAGCTTAGGGTCATCTTCCGGAAACACCATATATTTT	CASSLGSSSGNTIYF
TRBV4-2	.	TRBJ1-3	medium-sized	TGTGCCAGCAGCCAAGGTCCGCAAGCGGGAAACACCATATATTTT	CASSQGPQAGNTIYF
TRBV4-1	TRBD1	TRBJ1-1	.	TGCGCCAGCAGCCTCGGGACAGGGATGAACACTGAAGCTTTCTTT	CASSLGTGMNTEAFF
TRBV29-1	TRBD2	TRBJ2-3	.	TGCAGCGCTGACGGTGTCAGGGAGGGAAGCACAGATACGCAGTATTTT	CSADGVREGSTDTQYF
TRBV4-1	.	TRBJ1-1	.	TGCGCCAGCAGCCAAGATATTGGGGGCACTGAAGCTTTCTTT	CASSQDIGGTEAFF
TRBV12-5	.	TRBJ2-5	.	TGTGCTAGTGGCGGTCAGGACAGACAAGAGACCCAGTACTTC	CASGGQDRQETQYF
TRBV6-1	.	TRBJ2-4	.	TGTGCCAGCAGTGACCCGGGGCTAGCCAAAAACATTCAGTACTTC	CASSDPGLAKNIQYF
TRBV6-5	TRBD1	TRBJ1-1	.	TGTGCCAGCAGTTACAGCCCGGGACAGACCACTGAAGCTTTCTTT	CASSYSPGQTTEAFF
TRBV19	TRBD2	TRBJ2-1	.	TGTGCCAGTAGTATTCTAGCGGGGGGGCTCAATGAGCAGTTCTTC	CASSILAGGLNEQFF
TRBV7-9	.	TRBJ2-5	.	TGTGCCAGCAGCTTAGTAGGGGGCCAAGAGACCCAGTACTTC	CASSLVGGQETQYF
TRBV12-5	TRBD2	TRBJ2-1	.	TGTGCTAGTGGTTCACGGACTAGCGGGGTAAACAATGAGCAGTTCTTC	CASGSRTSGVNNEQFF
TRBV27	.	TRBJ2-7	medium-sized	TGTGCCAGCAGTTTGGGGGGACCGGCCTACGAGCAGTACTTC	CASSLGGPAYEQYF
TRBV9	.	TRBJ2-7	.	TGTGCCAGCAGCGTCGACGGGACACACTACGAGCAGTACTTC	CASSVDGTHYEQYF
TRBV7-9	.	TRBJ1-2	.	TGTGCCAGCAGCTTGGGGCAGATCTATGGCTACACCTTC	CASSLGQIYGYTF